The 18 T cell receptor beta chains given below trace back to one sample, sequenced in a study of T-cell memory formation after mild COVID-19. TCRdb re-analysed the 5' RACE reads in MiXCR, keeping a single row per CDR3 protein. The profile shows 350,000 or so distinct CDR3 sequences, 13% of them singletons. The source material was PBMCs or a T cell subset sorted from them (not recorded which). The receptors were gathered from a man between 18 and 35 years old who had mild COVID-19 (a few samples of this study predate the infection). Cell type and time point are not known.

This chain connects TRBV4-1 to TRBJ1-5; 7 bases agree with TRBD1. Germline lookup yields CDR1 MGHRA and CDR2 YSYEKL. The ends lost 3 bases at V and 4 bases at J; junction bases unmatched: 9. There are 16 residues in the CDR3. CDR3 DNA sequence: TGCGCCAGCAGCCATCGAAAGGGACAGAGGAATCAGCCCCAGCATTTT. This sequence encodes CASSHRKGQRNQPQHF.

This chain joins TRBV5-8 and TRBJ2-7; D is perhaps TRBD1 or TRBD2 (6 bases each). The CDR3 contains 12 residues. CDR1 SGHTS and CDR2 YDEGEE come from the germline V gene. Between the trimmed V and J ends, which lost 5 bases and 7 bases, there was a span of 13 bases. CDR3 protein: CASSFGGQEQYV. CDR3 DNA: TGTGCCAGCAGTTTCGGGGGCCAAGAGCAGTACGTC.

This clonotype was observed a handful of times. The chain is built from TRBV6-2 or TRBV6-3 and TRBJ2-3, with unresolved D. The CDR3 has 14 amino acids. Germline lookup yields CDR1 MNHEY and CDR2 SVGEGT. V was shortened by 1 base and J by 6 bases, with 11 bases between the two germline ends. DNA for the CDR3: TGTGCCAGCAGTTACTTTAATACCTGGGATACGCAGTATTTT. It specifies CASSYFNTWDTQYF.

The V and J genes are TRBV24-1 and TRBJ2-2, with D perhaps TRBD2 (6 bases). Germline V CDR1 and CDR2: KGHDR, SFDVKD. CDR3 length: 17 amino acids. Trimming removed 5 bases from V and 4 bases from J, with 19 bases in between. CDR3 sequence (DNA): TGTGCCACCAGTGGTCCCCCTCTAGGGACTGCCACCGGGGAGCTGTTTTTT. It encodes CATSGPPLGTATGELFF.

This clonotype has ten or more counts. The rearrangement links TRBV4-1 to TRBJ2-3, with D possibly matching TRBD1 (6 bases). Trimming took 4 bases from V and 5 from J, leaving 13 bases between them. Germline CDR1 and CDR2: MGHRA and YSYEKL. The CDR3 has 14 amino acids. The CDR3 coding sequence is TGCGCCAGCAGCCTTGAGGGGGTTAAAGATACGCAGTATTTT. Translated, it gives CASSLEGVKDTQYF.

This clonotype was observed a handful of times. V is TRBV29-1 and J is TRBJ2-1; D is unclear. Germline-derived CDR1 and CDR2 are SQVTM and ANQGSEA. V was cut by 3 bases and J by 6 bases, with 9 bases left in between. CDR3 length: 12 residues. The CDR3 region is CSVDLVFNEQFF. CDR3 nucleotides: TGCAGCGTTGACCTAGTTTTCAATGAGCAGTTCTTC.

The rearrangement uses TRBV7-2 and TRBJ2-7, with TRBD1 matching 7 bases. V lost 5 bases, J lost 1 base, and 8 bases stayed unmatched. Germline V gene lookup returns CDR1 SGHTA and CDR2 FQGNSA. The CDR3 runs 15 residues. CDR3 region: CASSPDRSGSYEQYF. CDR3 sequence (DNA): TGTGCCAGCAGCCCGGACAGGTCTGGATCCTACGAGCAGTACTTC.

This clonotype was seen only a few times. V usage is TRBV6-1 and J usage is TRBJ2-3; the D gene could be TRBD1 or TRBD2 (5 bases each). V lost 6 bases to trimming and J lost 1 base, with 14 bases between them. Germline CDR1 and CDR2: MNHNS and SASEGT. This CDR3 is built from 15 residues. CDR3 DNA sequence: TGTGCCAGCAGCCCGGGACCTCGAGGCACAGATACGCAGTATTTT. As protein: CASSPGPRGTDTQYF.

The V gene is TRBV6-5, the J gene TRBJ2-1; tentatively, D is TRBD2 (5 bases). Germline loops: CDR1 MNHEY, CDR2 SVGAGI. V lost 8 bases to trimming and J lost 7 bases, with 15 bases between them. The CDR3 is made up of 13 amino acids. CDR3 sequence: CASGPGSKNEQFF. The CDR3 coding sequence is TGTGCCAGCGGACCGGGGAGCAAGAATGAGCAGTTCTTC.

The sample holds a few counts of this clonotype. V is TRBV7-2 and J is TRBJ2-1; D is unclear. Germline assignment: CDR1 SGHTA and CDR2 FQGNSA. The CDR3 is 11 amino acids. Deletions cut 5 bases from V and 8 bases from J, with 7 bases between. The CDR3 loop is CASSPEHEQFF. For the CDR3, the DNA is TGTGCCAGCAGCCCCGAGCATGAGCAGTTCTTC.

The chain couples TRBV9 to TRBJ2-3; 12 bases agree with TRBD1. V was clipped by 2 bases and J by 0 bases; unmatched bases: 1. CDR1 SGDLS and CDR2 YYNGEE come from the germline V gene. The length of the CDR3 is 16 residues. The CDR3 nucleotides are TGTGCCAGCAGCGTGGGACAGGGGGCGAGCACAGATACGCAGTATTTT. It translates to CASSVGQGASTDTQYF.

In this sample, this clonotype turned up a few times. The chain recombines TRBV6-5 with TRBJ1-5; D gene uncertain. The V gene lost 2 bases and the J gene lost 5 bases, with 7 bases spanning the gap. This CDR3 is 13 amino acids long. Germline V gene data show CDR1 as MNHEY and CDR2 as SVGAGI. CDR3 bases: TGTGCCAGCAGTTACAGGAGCCATCAGCCCCAGCATTTT. Amino acids: CASSYRSHQPQHF.

A few counts support this clonotype. The chain couples TRBV20-1 to TRBJ2-1; possibly TRBD2 for D (5 bases). Germline V gives CDR1 DFQATT, CDR2 SNEGSKA (reference sequence). The germline V and J ends were trimmed by 0 bases and 3 bases, with 9 bases remaining between them. The length of the CDR3 is 14 residues. In DNA form, the CDR3 reads TGCAGTGCTAGAGATAGCGAGCACTACAATGAGCAGTTCTTC. It specifies CSARDSEHYNEQFF.

This clonotype was detected only a few times. The chain combines TRBV20-1 with TRBJ2-3; tentatively, D is TRBD1 (6 bases). The CDR3 consists of 15 residues. With 6 bases removed from V and 0 bases from J, the gap between germline ends came to 16 bases. Germline CDR1 reads DFQATT; CDR2 reads SNEGSKA (reference sequence). The CDR3 loop is CSATNGQTSTDTQYF. The CDR3 nucleotides are TGCAGTGCAACCAACGGACAGACTAGCACAGATACGCAGTATTTT.

This sequence joins TRBV29-1 and TRBJ2-7, with D possibly being TRBD2 (8 bases). CDR3 length equals 13 residues. The V end was cut by 5 bases, the J end by 5 bases, with 16 bases between. The V gene's germline CDR1 is SQVTM and CDR2 ANQGSEA. CDR3 DNA: TGCAGCGTTACGGGAGGGGGCCTCAACGAGCAGTACGTC. It is translated as CSVTGGGLNEQYV.

This chain uses TRBV5-4 with TRBJ2-1; D is perhaps TRBD1 or TRBD2 (5 bases each). Trimming pared 3 bases from V and 9 bases from J, leaving 19 bases between. Germline V gene data show CDR1 as SGHNT and CDR2 as YYREEE (reference sequence). This CDR3 has 15 amino acids. CDR3 sequence: CASSSRDHTNGEQFF. Written as DNA, the CDR3 is TGTGCCAGCAGCTCCCGGGACCACACCAACGGTGAGCAGTTCTTC.

The J gene is TRBJ2-3, the V gene TRBV5-1, with 12 bases that match TRBD2. CDR1 SGHRS and CDR2 YFSETQ come from the germline V gene. The CDR3 extends over 16 amino acids. With 4 bases clipped from V and 5 bases from J, the junction kept 8 bases outside the gene matches. The CDR3 nucleotides read TGCGCCAGCAGCCCACGGACTAGCGGGGAAGGAGATACGCAGTATTTT. It encodes CASSPRTSGEGDTQYF.

This clonotype was detected ten times or more. The chain employs TRBV6-5 and TRBJ2-5, with 9 bases matching TRBD1. CDR1 is MNHEY and CDR2 is SVGAGI in the germline V gene. The CDR3 runs 14 residues. With V trimmed by 0 bases and J by 8 bases, 4 bases remained unmatched. CDR3 sequence: CASSYSHRGQTQYF. In DNA, the CDR3 is TGTGCCAGCAGTTACTCCCACAGGGGGCAAACCCAGTACTTC.